The clone carrying this TCR beta chain has a handful of counts. Germline CDR1 reads SGHRS; CDR2 reads YFSETQ. CDR3 size: 15 residues. The ends were cut back, 2 bases at V and 2 bases at J, with 12 bases in the middle. This record comes from a study of type 1 regulatory T cells. On the study more broadly: T-allo10 is a Tr1-enriched, alloantigen-specific CD4 T cell product made in vitro.

TCRdb reprocessed the reads via MiXCR and lists one record per CDR3 protein. The table records 75,000 to 100,000 distinct CDR3 sequences, roughly 31% of them present only once. The chain employs TRBV5-1 and TRBJ2-3; D gene ambiguous. Source material: CD4+ T cells, either the whole sample or a sorted fraction (not recorded which). The receptor comes from a human donor in good health. CDR3 in DNA: TGCGCCAGCAGCTTACGACCCGGCTCCACAGATACGCAGTATTTT. This codes for CASSLRPGSTDTQYF.